The 24 T cell receptor beta chains below come from one sample, sequenced in a study of blood T cell repertoires in COVID-19. This table comes from immunoSEQ multiplex PCR, and its TCRdb copy is limited to in-frame clones, with some not included. This repertoire shows tens of thousands of clones, over 75% found once; its top ten account for about 9.8%. The sequenced material came from peripheral blood. Every receptor here comes from a human donor in a cohort sampled during active COVID-19.

V and J are TRBV7-9 and TRBJ2-3, with 11 bases matching TRBD2. V gave up 1 base and J gave up 4 bases; unmatched junction bases: 7. Germline CDR1 reads SEHNR; CDR2 reads FQNEAQ (reference sequence). The CDR3 spans 17 residues. As DNA, the CDR3 is TGTGCCAGCAGCTTAGAGTTAGCGGGGGGGCCCCCAGATACGCAGTATTTT. Amino acids: CASSLELAGGPPDTQYF. Complete variable domain (other parts from reference TRBV7-9 and TRBJ2-3): DTGVSQNPRHKITKRGQNVTFRCDPISEHNRLYWYRQTLGQGPEFLTYFQNEAQLEKSRLLSDRFSAERPKGSFSTLEIQRTEQGDSAMYLCASSLELAGGPPDTQYFGPGTRLTVL.

V gene TRBV15 combines with J gene TRBJ2-4; weak D call: TRBD1 (5 bases). Germline lookup yields CDR1 LNHNV and CDR2 YYDKDF (reference sequence). V gave up 8 bases and J gave up 6 bases, with 11 bases separating them. CDR3 length: 12 residues. CDR3 sequence (DNA): TGTGCCACCTCATGGCAGGGAAACATTCAGTACTTC. Protein product: CATSWQGNIQYF. Complete variable domain (other parts from reference TRBV15 and TRBJ2-4): DAMVIQNPRYQVTQFGKPVTLSCSQTLNHNVMYWYQQKSSQAPKLLFHYYDKDFNNEADTPDNFQSRRPNTSFCFLDIRSPGLGDTAMYLCATSWQGNIQYFGAGTRLSVL.

The rearrangement joins TRBV6-5 to TRBJ1-6; 7 positions agree with TRBD1. Germline V gene data show CDR1 as MNHEY and CDR2 as SVGAGI. The CDR3 loop spans 15 amino acids. Unmatched junction bases numbered 8, after V lost 5 bases and J lost 7 bases. In DNA form, the CDR3 reads TGTGCCAGCAGTCCGCCGGGACAGCGCAATTCACCCCTCCACTTT. Protein sequence: CASSPPGQRNSPLHF.

This chain uses TRBV28 with TRBJ2-7, with D perhaps TRBD2 (6 bases). The CDR3 loop spans 14 amino acids. The germline V gene encodes CDR1 MDHEN and CDR2 SYDVKM. Trimming pared 3 bases from V and 4 bases from J, leaving 13 bases between. This chain's CDR3 is CASSFAGSAYEQYF. Written as DNA, the CDR3 is TGTGCCAGCAGTTTCGCCGGGAGCGCGTACGAGCAGTACTTC.

This sequence joins TRBV28 and TRBJ2-4, with 8 bases identical to TRBD1. The germline CDR1 and CDR2 sequences are MDHEN and SYDVKM. This CDR3 spans 16 amino acids. Trimming removed 5 bases from V and 1 base from J; junction bases left unmatched: 7. The CDR3 here is CASSPQGAEAKNIQYF. CDR3 nucleotides: TGTGCCAGCAGTCCCCAGGGGGCTGAGGCCAAAAACATTCAGTACTTC.

The J gene is TRBJ2-7, the V gene TRBV11-3; 9 positions match TRBD1. The CDR3 length is 17 residues. Germline loops: CDR1 SGHNT, CDR2 YENEEA. V lost 5 bases, J lost 0 bases, and 11 bases stayed unmatched. This chain's CDR3 is CASSPGTGMANSYEQYF. CDR3 DNA: TGTGCCAGCAGCCCCGGGACAGGGATGGCGAACTCCTACGAGCAGTACTTC.

This rearrangement joins TRBV6-5 to TRBJ2-1; D not certain. Germline V gene data show CDR1 as MNHEY and CDR2 as SVGAGI. The CDR3 totals 15 residues. V was pared by 7 bases and J by 4 bases, with 17 bases between. The CDR3 loop reads CASKKGEEPYNEQFF. CDR3 bases: TGTGCCAGCAAGAAAGGTGAGGAACCTTACAATGAGCAGTTCTTC.

The chain couples TRBV6-2 or TRBV6-3 to TRBJ2-7, with a possible D match to TRBD1 (6 bases). Germline CDR1 and CDR2: MNHEY and SVGEGT. This CDR3 spans 15 amino acids. With 7 bases removed from V and 0 bases from J, the gap between germline ends came to 16 bases. The CDR3 protein is CASIPTGTSSYEQYF. CDR3 DNA: TGTGCCAGCATCCCCACCGGGACAAGCTCCTACGAGCAGTACTTC.

The genes are TRBV5-5 and TRBJ1-2; tentative D call: TRBD1 (6 bases). The germline gives CDR1 SGHKS, CDR2 YYEKEE (reference sequence). Trimming left V 8 bases short and J 3 bases short, with 17 bases between. CDR3 length equals 14 residues. For the CDR3, the DNA is TGTGCCAGTAGTTCCGGGGACACCTACTATGGCTACACCTTC. Its translation is CASSSGDTYYGYTF.

This chain joins TRBV5-6 and TRBJ2-1; TRBD2 aligns across 10 bases. The CDR3 consists of 18 residues. The germline CDR1 and CDR2 sequences are SGHDT and YYEEEE. J gave up 8 bases and V 1 base, and 15 bases lay outside the gene matches. CDR3 bases: TGTGCCAGCAGCTTGTCTCCCCCGGATTTAGCGGGAGGCCATGAGCAGTTCTTC. Its translation is CASSLSPPDLAGGHEQFF. Combining the CDR3 with reference TRBV5-6 and TRBJ2-1 gives the whole variable domain DAGVTQSPTHLIKTRGQQVTLRCSPKSGHDTVSWYQQALGQGPQFIFQYYEEEERQRGNFPDRFSGHQFPNYSSELNVNALLLGDSALYLCASSLSPPDLAGGHEQFFGPGTRLTVL.

V and J are TRBV29-1 and TRBJ1-1; D gene unclear. Germline V gives CDR1 SQVTM, CDR2 ANQGSEA. This CDR3 spans 12 amino acids. Trimming took off 6 bases at V and 1 base at J, with 9 bases between the two ends. The CDR3 nucleotides are TGCAGCGTCACCTATTGGAACACTGAAGCTTTCTTT. This sequence encodes CSVTYWNTEAFF.

The V call is TRBV2, the J call TRBJ1-5; no firm D call. The CDR3 totals 14 residues. V lost 6 bases to trimming and J lost 0 bases, with 9 bases between them. Germline CDR1 and CDR2: SNHLY and FYNNEI. The CDR3 loop is CASSLTYSNQPQHF. The CDR3 DNA is TGTGCCAGCAGCCTTACATATAGCAATCAGCCCCAGCATTTT.

V and J are TRBV9 and TRBJ2-6; 9 bases map to TRBD1. The germline gives CDR1 SGDLS, CDR2 YYNGEE. J was trimmed by 1 base and V by 4 bases; bases with no gene match: 6. CDR3 length: 17 residues. As DNA, the CDR3 is TGTGCCAGCAGCCACCGGGACAGGGTATCTGGGGCCAACGTCCTGACTTTC. It codes for CASSHRDRVSGANVLTF.

The chain carries TRBV11-2 and TRBJ2-5; possibly TRBD2 for D (5 bases). The CDR3 has 12 residues. Per germline, CDR1 SGHAT and CDR2 FQNNGV. Trimming removed 0 bases at V and 13 bases at J, with 12 bases between. The CDR3 spells CASSLDLGLAYF. In DNA, the CDR3 is TGTGCCAGCAGCTTAGATCTGGGCCTAGCGTACTTC. The variable domain in full, completed from reference TRBV11-2 and TRBJ2-5, reads EAGVAQSPRYKIIEKRQSVAFWCNPISGHATLYWYQQILGQGPKLLIQFQNNGVVDDSQLPKDRFSAERLKGVDSTLKIQPAKLEDSAVYLCASSLDLGLAYFGPGTRLLVL.

The V and J genes are TRBV14 and TRBJ2-7, with 8 bases lining up with TRBD1. The V segment lost 3 bases and the J segment 3 bases; nucleotides outside the gene matches: 13. Germline V gene data show CDR1 as SGHDN and CDR2 as FVKESK. The CDR3 sequence is 17 residues long. The CDR3 sequence is CASSHDRRDRRVYEQYF. DNA of the CDR3: TGTGCCAGCAGCCATGACCGTCGGGACAGGAGGGTCTACGAGCAGTACTTC.

This chain joins TRBV6-5 and TRBJ1-2, with D maybe TRBD1 (6 bases). Trimming cost V 6 bases and J 3 bases, with 11 bases left between them. The germline gives CDR1 MNHEY, CDR2 SVGAGI. This CDR3 contains 13 residues. CDR3 sequence: CASRSTGHYGYTF. CDR3 coding DNA: TGTGCCAGCAGGTCGACAGGTCACTATGGCTACACCTTC.

The chain combines TRBV9 with TRBJ2-6; 8 nucleotides match TRBD1. This CDR3 contains 18 residues. The V and J ends lost 3 bases and 1 base, in that order; junction bases with no gene match: 9. From germline, CDR1 is SGDLS and CDR2 YYNGEE. The CDR3 loop reads CASSETGTGDSGANVLTF. The CDR3 bases are TGTGCCAGCAGCGAAACCGGGACAGGAGATTCTGGGGCCAACGTCCTGACTTTC.

The V call is TRBV7-9, the J call TRBJ2-3; TRBD2 matches 9 bases. V dropped 2 bases and J dropped 3; count of bases not matched to a gene: 3. CDR1 and CDR2 from the germline V gene are SEHNR and FQNEAQ (reference sequence). The length of the CDR3 is 15 residues. CDR3 amino acids: CASSLKAGGTDTQYF. The CDR3 region has the DNA TGTGCCAGCAGCTTAAAAGCGGGGGGAACAGATACGCAGTATTTT.

The chain is built from TRBV28 and TRBJ2-1, with D unclear. Trimming removed 2 bases at V and 8 bases at J, with 7 bases between. Germline V lookup: CDR1 MDHEN, CDR2 SYDVKM. CDR3 length: 12 residues. CDR3 amino acids: CASSLIADEQFF. CDR3 nucleotide sequence: TGTGCCAGCAGTTTAATTGCGGATGAGCAGTTCTTC. The full variable domain, completed using reference TRBV28 and TRBJ2-1, is DVKVTQSSRYLVKRTGEKVFLECVQDMDHENMFWYRQDPGLGLRLIYFSYDVKMKEKGDIPEGYSVSREKKERFSLILESASTNQTSMYLCASSLIADEQFFGPGTRLTVL.

This chain links TRBV30 with TRBJ2-5; tentatively, D is TRBD1 (5 bases). CDR3 length equals 15 residues. CDR1 is GTSNPN and CDR2 is SVGIG in the germline V gene (reference sequence). With 7 bases removed from V and 5 bases from J, the gap between germline ends came to 23 bases. The CDR3 DNA reads as TGTGCCTACCGAAACACGGAAGGGGTTCAGGAGACCCAGTACTTC. Protein sequence: CAYRNTEGVQETQYF.

This sequence joins TRBV6-5 and TRBJ1-2, with TRBD1 matching over 8 bases. Per germline, CDR1 MNHEY and CDR2 SVGAGI. The V and J ends lost 0 bases and 4 bases, in that order; junction bases with no gene match: 7. This CDR3 is built from 16 residues. CDR3 residues: CASSYSRDRRAYGYTF. The CDR3, as DNA: TGTGCCAGCAGTTACTCCCGGGACAGGCGGGCCTATGGCTACACCTTC.

The chain links TRBV27 to TRBJ2-1; 7 bases match TRBD1. The CDR3 totals 16 residues. Germline CDR1 and CDR2: MNHEY and SMNVEV (reference sequence). V dropped 5 bases and J dropped 4; count of bases not matched to a gene: 11. CDR3 sequence reads: CASSPLQGLGYNEQFF. CDR3 DNA: TGTGCCAGCAGTCCTTTACAGGGGTTGGGGTACAATGAGCAGTTCTTC.

V gene TRBV5-4 combines with J gene TRBJ1-2, with D possibly being TRBD1 (6 bases). The V and J ends lost 3 bases and 5 bases respectively, with 17 bases between them. The CDR3 sequence is 15 residues long. Germline lookup yields CDR1 SGHNT and CDR2 YYREEE (reference sequence). CDR3 sequence reads: CASSSGGGRPYGYTF. CDR3 in DNA: TGTGCCAGCAGCTCGGGGGGGGGCCGACCATATGGCTACACCTTC.

CDR3 nucleotide sequence: TGCGCCAGCAGCCACGATCAGGGGATTGGCTACGAGCAGTACTTC. It specifies CASSHDQGIGYEQYF. The gene calls are TRBV4-3 and TRBJ2-7; a weak D match, TRBD1 (6 bases). This CDR3 region has 15 residues. Trimming cost V 3 bases and J 3 bases, with 15 bases left between them. The germline V gene has CDR1 LGHNA and CDR2 YSLEER.